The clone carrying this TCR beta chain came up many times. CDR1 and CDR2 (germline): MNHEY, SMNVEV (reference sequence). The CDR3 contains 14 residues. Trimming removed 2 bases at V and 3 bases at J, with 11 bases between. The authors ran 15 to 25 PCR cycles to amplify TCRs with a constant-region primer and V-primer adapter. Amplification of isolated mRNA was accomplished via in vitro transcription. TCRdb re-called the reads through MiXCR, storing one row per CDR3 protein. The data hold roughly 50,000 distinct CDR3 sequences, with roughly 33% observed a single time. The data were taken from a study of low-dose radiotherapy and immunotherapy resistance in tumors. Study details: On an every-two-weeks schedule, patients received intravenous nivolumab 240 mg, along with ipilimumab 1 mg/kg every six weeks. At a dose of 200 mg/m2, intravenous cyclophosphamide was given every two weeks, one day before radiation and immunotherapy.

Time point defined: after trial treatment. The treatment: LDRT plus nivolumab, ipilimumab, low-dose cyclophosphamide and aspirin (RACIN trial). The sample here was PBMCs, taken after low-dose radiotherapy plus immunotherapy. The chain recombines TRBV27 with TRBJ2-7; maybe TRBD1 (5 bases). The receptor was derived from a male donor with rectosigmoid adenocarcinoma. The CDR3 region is CASSLQGKLYEQYF. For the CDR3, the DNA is TGTGCCAGCAGTTTACAGGGAAAGCTCTACGAGCAGTACTTC.